Listed here is a single T cell receptor beta chain. Its specificity is unknown. J was trimmed by 9 bases and V by 3 bases; bases with no gene match: 8. The CDR3 contains 13 residues. CDR1 is KGHSH and CDR2 is LQKENI in the germline V gene. The data stem from a study of OX40 agonist ivuxolimab in advanced cancers. Across the whole study: Patients were roughly 83% male with ages about 20 to 79, mean 60. Partial responses were recorded for three patients, including one with hepatocellular carcinoma and two with cutaneous melanoma. Whole-study results and caveats: More expanded clones were seen, on average, in CD8+ T cells than in CD4+.

TCRdb keeps only in-frame clones here, not all; method: immunoSEQ multiplex PCR. The sample shows about 45,000 clones, around nine tenths of them seen only once. The chain combines TRBV18 with TRBJ2-7, with 7 bases lining up with TRBD2. This material consisted of CD4+ or CD8+ T cells sorted from blood, taken in a trial of the OX40 agonist ivuxolimab. This clonotype was sampled from an adult with an advanced solid tumor such as melanoma, head and neck, liver or kidney cancer. The DNA for the CDR3 is TGTGCCAGCTCACCCGATGGGGCTAGCGGGCAGTACTTC. It translates to CASSPDGASGQYF.